Sequencing of this TCR beta chain was carried out in a study of blood T cell repertoires in COVID-19. Study in general: Donors in the United States, Italy and Spain gave samples during acute or convalescent COVID-19. PBMCs, B-cell-depleted T cells, or T cells provided the cDNA or gDNA that made up the material.

The CDR3 is 14 amino acids. The germline V gene encodes CDR1 MNHEY and CDR2 SVGAGI. Trimming removed 3 bases at V and 2 bases at J, with 9 bases between. Original processing methods: From reference gene primer amplification, estimates of nucleated cell counts were derived. Some clones are missing from TCRdb's copy, which holds only in-frame ones; the method was immunoSEQ multiplex PCR. For V, J and clone size, that table is used; D and trimming come from the DNA. The table lists around 250,000 clones, approximately 85% of them singletons, with about 5.1% in the top ten. This TCR derives from a man in his forties or fifties with active or convalescent COVID-19. The chain is built from TRBV6-5 and TRBJ2-3; D is undetermined. The material sequenced was peripheral blood. CDR3 nucleotides: TGTGCCAGCAGTTATTCCGAGGCCACAGATACGCAGTATTTT. This translates into CASSYSEATDTQYF.